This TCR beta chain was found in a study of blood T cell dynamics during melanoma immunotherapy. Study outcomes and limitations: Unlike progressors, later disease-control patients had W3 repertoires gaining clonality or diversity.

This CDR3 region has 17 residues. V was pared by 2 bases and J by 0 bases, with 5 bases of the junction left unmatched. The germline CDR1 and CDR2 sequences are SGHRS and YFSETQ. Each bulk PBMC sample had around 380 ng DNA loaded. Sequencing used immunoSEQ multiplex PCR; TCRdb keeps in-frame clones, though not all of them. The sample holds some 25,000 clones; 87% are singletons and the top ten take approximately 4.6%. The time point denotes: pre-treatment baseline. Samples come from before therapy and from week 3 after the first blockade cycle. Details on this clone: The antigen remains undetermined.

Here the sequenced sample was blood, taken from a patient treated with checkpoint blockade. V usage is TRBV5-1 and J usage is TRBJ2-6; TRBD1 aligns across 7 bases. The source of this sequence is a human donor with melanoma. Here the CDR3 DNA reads TGCGCCAGCAGCTTCCTGGGACAGATCTCTGGGGCCAACGTCCTGACTTTC. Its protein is CASSFLGQISGANVLTF.